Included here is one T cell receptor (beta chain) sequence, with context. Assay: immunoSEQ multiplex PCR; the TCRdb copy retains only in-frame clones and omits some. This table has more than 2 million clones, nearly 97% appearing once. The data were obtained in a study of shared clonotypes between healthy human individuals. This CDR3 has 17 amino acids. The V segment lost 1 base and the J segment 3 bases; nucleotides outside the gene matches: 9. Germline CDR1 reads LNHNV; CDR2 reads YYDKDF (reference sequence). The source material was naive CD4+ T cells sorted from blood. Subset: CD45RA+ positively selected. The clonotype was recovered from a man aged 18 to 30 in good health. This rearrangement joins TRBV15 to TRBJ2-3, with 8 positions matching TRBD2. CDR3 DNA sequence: TGTGCCACCAGCAGAGTTAATTTTGGACTAGCAACAGATACGCAGTATTTT. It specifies CATSRVNFGLATDTQYF.